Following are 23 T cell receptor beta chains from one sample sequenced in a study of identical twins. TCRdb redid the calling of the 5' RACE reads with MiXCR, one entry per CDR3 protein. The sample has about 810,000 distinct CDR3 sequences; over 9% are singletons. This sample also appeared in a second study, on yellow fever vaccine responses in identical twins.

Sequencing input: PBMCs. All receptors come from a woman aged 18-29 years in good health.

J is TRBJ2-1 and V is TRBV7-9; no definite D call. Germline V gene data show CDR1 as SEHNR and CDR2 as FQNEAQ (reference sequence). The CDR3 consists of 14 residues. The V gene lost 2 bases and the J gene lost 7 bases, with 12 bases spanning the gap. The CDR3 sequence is CASSLPQELNEQFF. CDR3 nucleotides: TGTGCCAGCAGCTTACCTCAGGAGTTGAATGAGCAGTTCTTC.

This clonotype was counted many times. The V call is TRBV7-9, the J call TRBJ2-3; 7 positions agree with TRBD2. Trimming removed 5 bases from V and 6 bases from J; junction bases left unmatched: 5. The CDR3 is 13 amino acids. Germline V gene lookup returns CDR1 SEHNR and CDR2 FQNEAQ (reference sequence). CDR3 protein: CASSPVSGDTQYF. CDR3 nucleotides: TGTGCCAGCAGCCCCGTTAGCGGGGATACGCAGTATTTT.

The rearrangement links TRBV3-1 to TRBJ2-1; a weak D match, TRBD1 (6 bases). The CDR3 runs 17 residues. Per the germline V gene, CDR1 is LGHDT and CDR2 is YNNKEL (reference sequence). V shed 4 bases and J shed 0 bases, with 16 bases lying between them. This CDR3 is CASSLYRAQRSYNEQFF. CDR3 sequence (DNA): TGTGCCAGCAGCCTTTACAGGGCCCAGCGCTCCTACAATGAGCAGTTCTTC.

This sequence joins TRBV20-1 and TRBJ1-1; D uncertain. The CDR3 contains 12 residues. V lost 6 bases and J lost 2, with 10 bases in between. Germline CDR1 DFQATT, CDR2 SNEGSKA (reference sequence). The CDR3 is CSAKPSNTEAFF. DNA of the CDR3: TGCAGTGCCAAGCCATCTAACACTGAAGCTTTCTTT.

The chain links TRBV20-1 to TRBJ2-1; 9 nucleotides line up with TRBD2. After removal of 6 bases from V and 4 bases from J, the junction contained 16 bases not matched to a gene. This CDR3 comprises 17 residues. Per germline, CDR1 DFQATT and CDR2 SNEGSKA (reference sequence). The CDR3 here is CSAQTPLSGGPYNEQFF. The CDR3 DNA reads TGCAGTGCCCAAACTCCTCTTAGCGGGGGCCCTTACAATGAGCAGTTCTTC.

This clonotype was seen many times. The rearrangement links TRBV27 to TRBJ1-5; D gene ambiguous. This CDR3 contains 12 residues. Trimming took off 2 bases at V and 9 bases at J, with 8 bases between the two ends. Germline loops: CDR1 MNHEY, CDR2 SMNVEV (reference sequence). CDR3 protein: CASSLPLGPQHF. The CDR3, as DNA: TGTGCCAGCAGTTTACCATTGGGGCCCCAGCATTTT.

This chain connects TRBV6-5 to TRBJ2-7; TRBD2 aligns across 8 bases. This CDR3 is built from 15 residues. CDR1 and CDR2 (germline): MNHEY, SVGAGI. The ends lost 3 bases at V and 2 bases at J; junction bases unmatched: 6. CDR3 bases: TGTGCCAGCAGTTATTTAGCGGGACCCGCCTACGAGCAGTACTTC. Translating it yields CASSYLAGPAYEQYF.

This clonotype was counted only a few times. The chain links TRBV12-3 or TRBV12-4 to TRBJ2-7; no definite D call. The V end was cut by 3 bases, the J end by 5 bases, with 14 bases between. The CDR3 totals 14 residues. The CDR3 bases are TGTGCCAGCAGTTTCTATTCAGGATTCGACGAGCAGTACTTC. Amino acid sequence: CASSFYSGFDEQYF.

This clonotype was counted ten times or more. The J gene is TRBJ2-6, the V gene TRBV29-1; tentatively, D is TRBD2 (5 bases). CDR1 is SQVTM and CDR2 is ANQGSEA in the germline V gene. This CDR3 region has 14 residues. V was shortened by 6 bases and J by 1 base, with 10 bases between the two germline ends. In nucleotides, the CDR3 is TGCAGCGTAGAGACGGGATCTGGGGCCAACGTCCTGACTTTC. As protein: CSVETGSGANVLTF. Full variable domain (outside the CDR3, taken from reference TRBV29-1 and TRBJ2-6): SAVISQKPSRDICQRGTSLTIQCQVDSQVTMMFWYRQQPGQSLTLIATANQGSEATYESGFVIDKFPISRPNLTFSTLTVSNMSPEDSSIYLCSVETGSGANVLTFGAGSRLTVL.

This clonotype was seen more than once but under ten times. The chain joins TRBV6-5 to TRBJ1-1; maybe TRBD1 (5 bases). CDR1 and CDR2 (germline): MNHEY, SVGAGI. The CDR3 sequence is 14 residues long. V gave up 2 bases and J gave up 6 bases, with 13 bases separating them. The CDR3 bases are TGTGCCAGCAGTTACGGGGGGGATCTATCTGAAGCTTTCTTT. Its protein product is CASSYGGDLSEAFF.

The CDR3 sequence is CASSPGQPHEQFF. In DNA, the CDR3 is TGTGCCAGCTCACCGGGACAACCACATGAGCAGTTCTTC. This chain connects TRBV18 to TRBJ2-1, with D possibly TRBD1 on 6 matching bases. From germline, CDR1 is KGHSH and CDR2 LQKENI. The CDR3 has 13 amino acids. The germline V and J ends were trimmed by 3 bases and 8 bases, with 11 bases remaining between them. Filled out from reference TRBV18 and TRBJ2-1, the complete variable domain reads NAGVMQNPRHLVRRRGQEARLRCSPMKGHSHVYWYRQLPEEGLKFMVYLQKENIIDESGMPKERFSAEFPKEGPSILRIQQVVRGDSAAYFCASSPGQPHEQFFGPGTRLTVL.

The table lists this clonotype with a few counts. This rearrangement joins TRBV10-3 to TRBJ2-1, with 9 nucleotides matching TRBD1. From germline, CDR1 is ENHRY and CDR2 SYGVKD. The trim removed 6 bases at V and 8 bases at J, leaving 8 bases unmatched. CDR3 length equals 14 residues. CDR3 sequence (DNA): TGTGCCATCAGGAGGGACAGGGTCTTCGATGAGCAGTTCTTC. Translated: CAIRRDRVFDEQFF.

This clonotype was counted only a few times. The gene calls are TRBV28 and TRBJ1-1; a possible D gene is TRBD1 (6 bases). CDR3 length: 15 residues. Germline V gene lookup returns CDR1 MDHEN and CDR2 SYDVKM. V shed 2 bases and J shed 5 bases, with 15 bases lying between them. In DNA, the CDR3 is TGTGCCAGCAGTTTAGGGTACAGGGAGGTTACTGAAGCTTTCTTT. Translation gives CASSLGYREVTEAFF.

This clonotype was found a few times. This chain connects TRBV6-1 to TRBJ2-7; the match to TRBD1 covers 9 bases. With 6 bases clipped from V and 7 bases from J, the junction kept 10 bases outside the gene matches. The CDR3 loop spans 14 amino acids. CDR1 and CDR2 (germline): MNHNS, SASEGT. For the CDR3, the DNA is TGTGCCAGCAGATCCGGGACAGGGCTGAAAGAGCAGTACGTC. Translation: CASRSGTGLKEQYV.

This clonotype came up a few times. DNA for the CDR3: TGCAGTGCTCAGAGCGGGGGATACGAGCAGTACGTC. Its protein is CSAQSGGYEQYV. The chain employs TRBV20-1 and TRBJ2-7; 8 bases line up with TRBD2. The V gene end was trimmed by 5 bases and the J gene end by 4 bases; junction bases not matched to a gene: 4. Per germline, CDR1 DFQATT and CDR2 SNEGSKA (reference sequence). This CDR3 has 12 amino acids.

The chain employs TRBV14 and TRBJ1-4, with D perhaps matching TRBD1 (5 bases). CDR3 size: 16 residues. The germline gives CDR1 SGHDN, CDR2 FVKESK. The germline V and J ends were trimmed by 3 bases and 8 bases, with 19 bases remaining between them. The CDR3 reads CASSQALGTLGEKLFF. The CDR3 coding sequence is TGTGCCAGCAGCCAGGCCCTCGGGACCCTGGGGGAAAAACTGTTTTTT.

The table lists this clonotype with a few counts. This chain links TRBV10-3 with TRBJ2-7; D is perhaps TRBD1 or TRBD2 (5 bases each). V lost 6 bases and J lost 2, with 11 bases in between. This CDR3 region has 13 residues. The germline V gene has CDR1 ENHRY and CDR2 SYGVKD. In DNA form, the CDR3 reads TGTGCCATCAGCATGGGGGAGACCTACGAGCAGTACTTC. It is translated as CAISMGETYEQYF.

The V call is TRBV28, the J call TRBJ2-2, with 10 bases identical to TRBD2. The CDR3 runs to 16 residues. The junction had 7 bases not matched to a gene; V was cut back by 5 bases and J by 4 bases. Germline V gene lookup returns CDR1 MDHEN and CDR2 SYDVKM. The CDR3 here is CASSGLLAGPTGELFF. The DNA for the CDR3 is TGTGCCAGCAGTGGGCTACTAGCGGGACCCACCGGGGAGCTGTTTTTT.

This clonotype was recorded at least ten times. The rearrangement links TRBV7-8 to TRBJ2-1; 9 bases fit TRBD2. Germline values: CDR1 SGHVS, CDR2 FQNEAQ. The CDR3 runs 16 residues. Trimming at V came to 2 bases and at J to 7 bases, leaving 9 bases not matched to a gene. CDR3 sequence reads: CASSLLLAGARNEQFF. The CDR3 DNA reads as TGTGCCAGCAGCTTACTACTAGCGGGCGCTCGGAATGAGCAGTTCTTC. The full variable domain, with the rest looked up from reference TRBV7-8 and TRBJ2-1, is GAGVSQSPRYKVAKRGQDVALRCDPISGHVSLFWYQQALGQGPEFLTYFQNEAQLDKSGLPSDRFFAERPEGSVSTLKIQRTQQEDSAVYLCASSLLLAGARNEQFFGPGTRLTVL.

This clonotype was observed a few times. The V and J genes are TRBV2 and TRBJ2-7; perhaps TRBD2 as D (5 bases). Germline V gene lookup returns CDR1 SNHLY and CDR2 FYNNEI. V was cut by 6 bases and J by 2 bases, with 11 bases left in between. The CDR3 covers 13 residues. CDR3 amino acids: CASRDDGTYEQYV. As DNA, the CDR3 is TGTGCCAGCAGAGACGACGGGACCTACGAGCAGTACGTC.

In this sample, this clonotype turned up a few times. In nucleotides, the CDR3 is TGCGCCAGCAGTCCCTGGGCGGGGGCAAACACCGGGGAGCTGTTTTTT. Residues: CASSPWAGANTGELFF. The chain is built from TRBV4-1 and TRBJ2-2, with D possibly being TRBD2 (7 bases). V dropped 6 bases and J dropped 2 bases, with 16 bases sitting between them. The CDR3 covers 16 residues. CDR1 MGHRA and CDR2 YSYEKL come from the germline V gene.

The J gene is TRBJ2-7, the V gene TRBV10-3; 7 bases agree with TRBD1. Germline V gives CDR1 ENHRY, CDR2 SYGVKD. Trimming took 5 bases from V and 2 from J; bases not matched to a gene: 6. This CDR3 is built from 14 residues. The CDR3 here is CAISNSTGTYEQYF. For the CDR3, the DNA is TGTGCCATCAGTAACTCGACAGGGACCTACGAGCAGTACTTC.

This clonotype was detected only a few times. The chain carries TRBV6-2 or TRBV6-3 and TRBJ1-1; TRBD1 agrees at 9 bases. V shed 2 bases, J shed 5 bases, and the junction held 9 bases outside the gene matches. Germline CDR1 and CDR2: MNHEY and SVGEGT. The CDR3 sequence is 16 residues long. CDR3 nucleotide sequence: TGTGCCAGCAGTTACCCCGGACAGGGGTTGGTTACTGAAGCTTTCTTT. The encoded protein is CASSYPGQGLVTEAFF.